What follows is one TCR beta chain and its context. The target antigen is unknown. This sample was included in a study of cytomegalovirus exposure and HLA in healthy donors. Study as a whole: Researchers found that roughly 77% of 398 genotyped donors fell within the Caucasian-associated ancestry cluster. Study-level results: V- and J-gene trimming in TCR beta was tied to a missense DCLRE1C variant by an analysis performed later.

In germline, CDR1 is SEHNR, CDR2 FQNEAQ (reference sequence). The CDR3 is made up of 11 amino acids. Between the trimmed V and J ends, which lost 5 bases and 3 bases, there was a span of 4 bases. With 60 Vbeta and 13 Jbeta primers, the PCR was carried out. The table came from immunoSEQ multiplex PCR; TCRdb's copy has only in-frame clones and leaves some out. The sample holds around 150,000 clones, around three quarters seen once. The clonotype was recovered from a middle-aged man in good health and CMV-seropositive. The sequenced sample consisted of PBMCs. The genes are TRBV7-9 and TRBJ1-1; D uncertain. The CDR3 region is CASSPYTEAFF. As DNA, the CDR3 is TGTGCCAGCAGCCCGTACACTGAAGCTTTCTTT. The whole variable domain, filled in from reference TRBV7-9 and TRBJ1-1, reads DTGVSQNPRHKITKRGQNVTFRCDPISEHNRLYWYRQTLGQGPEFLTYFQNEAQLEKSRLLSDRFSAERPKGSFSTLEIQRTEQGDSAMYLCASSPYTEAFFGQGTRLTVV.